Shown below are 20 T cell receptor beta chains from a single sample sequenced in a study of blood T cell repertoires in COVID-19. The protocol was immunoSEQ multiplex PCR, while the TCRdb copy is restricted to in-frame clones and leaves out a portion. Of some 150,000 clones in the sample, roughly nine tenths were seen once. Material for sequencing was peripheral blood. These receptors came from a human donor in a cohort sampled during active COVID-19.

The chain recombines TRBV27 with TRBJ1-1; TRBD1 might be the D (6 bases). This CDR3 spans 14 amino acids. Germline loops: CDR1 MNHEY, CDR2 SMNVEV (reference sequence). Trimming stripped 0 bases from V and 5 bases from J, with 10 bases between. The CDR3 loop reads CASSLSGTRTEAFF. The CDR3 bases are TGTGCCAGCAGTTTATCCGGGACAAGGACTGAAGCTTTCTTT.

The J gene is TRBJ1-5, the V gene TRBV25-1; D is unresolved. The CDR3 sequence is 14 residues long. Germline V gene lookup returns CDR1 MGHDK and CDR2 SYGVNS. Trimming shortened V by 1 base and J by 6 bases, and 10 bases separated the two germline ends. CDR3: CASSELSFGQPQHF. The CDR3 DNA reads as TGTGCCAGCAGTGAATTGAGTTTCGGTCAGCCCCAGCATTTT.

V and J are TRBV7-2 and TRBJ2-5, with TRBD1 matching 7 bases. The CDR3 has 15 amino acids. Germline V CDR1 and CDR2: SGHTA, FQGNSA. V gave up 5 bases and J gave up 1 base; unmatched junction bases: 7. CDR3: CASSAIRGFQETQYF. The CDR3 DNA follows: TGTGCCAGCAGCGCCATCAGGGGGTTCCAAGAGACCCAGTACTTC.

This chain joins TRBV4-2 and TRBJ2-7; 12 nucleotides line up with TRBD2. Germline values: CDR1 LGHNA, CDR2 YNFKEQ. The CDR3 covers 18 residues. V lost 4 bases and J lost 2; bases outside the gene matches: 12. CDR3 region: CASSLVTSGGTTPYEQYF. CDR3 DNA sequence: TGTGCCAGCAGCCTGGTAACTAGCGGGGGGACCACCCCCTACGAGCAGTACTTC.

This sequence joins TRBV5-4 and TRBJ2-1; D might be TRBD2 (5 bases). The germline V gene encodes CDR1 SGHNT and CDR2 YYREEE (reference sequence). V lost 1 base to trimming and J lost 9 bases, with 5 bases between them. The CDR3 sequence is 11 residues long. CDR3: CASSLRGEQFF. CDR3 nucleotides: TGTGCCAGCAGCTTGCGGGGTGAGCAGTTCTTC.

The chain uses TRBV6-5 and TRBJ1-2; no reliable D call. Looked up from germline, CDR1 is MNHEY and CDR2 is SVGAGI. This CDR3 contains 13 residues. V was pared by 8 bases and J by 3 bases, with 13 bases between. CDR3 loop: CASSQRADYGYTF. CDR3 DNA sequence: TGTGCCAGCTCCCAGCGGGCAGACTATGGCTACACCTTC.

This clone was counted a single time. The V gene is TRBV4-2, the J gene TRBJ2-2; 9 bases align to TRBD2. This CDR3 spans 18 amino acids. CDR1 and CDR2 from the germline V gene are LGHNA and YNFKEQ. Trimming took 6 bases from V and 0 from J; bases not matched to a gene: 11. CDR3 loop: CASSFHASGDANTGELFF. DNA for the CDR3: TGTGCCAGCAGTTTCCACGCTAGCGGGGATGCGAACACCGGGGAGCTGTTTTTT.

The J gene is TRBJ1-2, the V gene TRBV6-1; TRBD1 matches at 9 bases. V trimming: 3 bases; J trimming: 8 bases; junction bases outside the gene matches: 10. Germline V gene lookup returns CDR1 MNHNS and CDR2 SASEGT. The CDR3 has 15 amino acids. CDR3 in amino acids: CASSDGGQGSLGYTF. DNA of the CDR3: TGTGCCAGCAGTGACGGGGGACAGGGCTCCTTGGGCTACACCTTC.

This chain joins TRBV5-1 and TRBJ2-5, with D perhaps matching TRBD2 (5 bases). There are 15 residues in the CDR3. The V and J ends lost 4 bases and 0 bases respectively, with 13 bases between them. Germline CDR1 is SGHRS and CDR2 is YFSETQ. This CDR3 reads CASSPGSFDQETQYF. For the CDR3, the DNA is TGCGCCAGCAGCCCGGGGTCCTTCGACCAAGAGACCCAGTACTTC.

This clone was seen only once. The CDR3 spells CASSIQGTSTEAFF. The CDR3 nucleotides are TGTGCCAGTAGTATACAGGGGACGTCCACTGAAGCTTTCTTT. The rearrangement uses TRBV19 and TRBJ1-1; D is perhaps TRBD1 (6 bases). CDR3 length: 14 residues. V was clipped by 2 bases and J by 4 bases, with 11 bases between them. Germline V gene lookup returns CDR1 LNHDA and CDR2 SQIVND (reference sequence).

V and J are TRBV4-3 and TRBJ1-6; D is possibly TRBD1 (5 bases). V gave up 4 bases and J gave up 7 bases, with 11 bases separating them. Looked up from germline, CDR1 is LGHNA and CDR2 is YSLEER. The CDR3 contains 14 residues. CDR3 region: CASSPTYRNSPLHF. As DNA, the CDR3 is TGCGCCAGCAGCCCGACCTACAGGAATTCACCCCTCCACTTT.

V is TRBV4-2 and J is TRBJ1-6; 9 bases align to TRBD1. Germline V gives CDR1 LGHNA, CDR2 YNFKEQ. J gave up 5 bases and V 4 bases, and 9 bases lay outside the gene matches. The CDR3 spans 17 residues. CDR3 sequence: CASSRVDRDRDNSPLHF. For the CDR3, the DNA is TGTGCCAGCAGCCGAGTGGATCGGGACAGGGATAATTCACCCCTCCACTTT.

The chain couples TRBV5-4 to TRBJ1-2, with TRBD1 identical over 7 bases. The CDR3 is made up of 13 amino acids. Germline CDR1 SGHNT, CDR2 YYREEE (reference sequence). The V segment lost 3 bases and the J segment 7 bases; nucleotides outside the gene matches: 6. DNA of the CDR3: TGTGCCAGCAGCTACTCAGGGGGTGGTGGCTACACCTTC. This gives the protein CASSYSGGGGYTF.

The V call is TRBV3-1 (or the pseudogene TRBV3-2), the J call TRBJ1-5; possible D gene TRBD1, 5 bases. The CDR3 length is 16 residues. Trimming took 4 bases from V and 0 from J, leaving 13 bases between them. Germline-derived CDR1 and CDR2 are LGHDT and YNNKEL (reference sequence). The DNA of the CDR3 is TGTGCCAGCAGCCCCCGTGTACAGGTTAGCAATCAGCCCCAGCATTTT. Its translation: CASSPRVQVSNQPQHF.

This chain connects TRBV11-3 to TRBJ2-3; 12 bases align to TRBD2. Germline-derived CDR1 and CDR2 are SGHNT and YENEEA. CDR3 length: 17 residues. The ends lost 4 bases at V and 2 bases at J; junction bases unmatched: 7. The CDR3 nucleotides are TGTGCCAGCAGCTCCCGGACTAGCGGGGATGACACAGATACGCAGTATTTT. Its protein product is CASSSRTSGDDTDTQYF. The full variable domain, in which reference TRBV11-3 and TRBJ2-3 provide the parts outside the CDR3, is EAGVVQSPRYKIIEKKQPVAFWCNPISGHNTLYWYLQNLGQGPELLIRYENEEAVDDSQLPKDRFSAERLKGVDSTLKIQPAELGDSAVYLCASSSRTSGDDTDTQYFGPGTRLTVL.

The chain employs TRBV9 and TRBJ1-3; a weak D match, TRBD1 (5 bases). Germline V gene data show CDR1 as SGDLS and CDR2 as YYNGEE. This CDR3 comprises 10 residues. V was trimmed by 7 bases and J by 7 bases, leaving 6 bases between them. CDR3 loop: CASGGNTIYF. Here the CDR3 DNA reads TGTGCCAGCGGGGGGAACACCATATATTTT.

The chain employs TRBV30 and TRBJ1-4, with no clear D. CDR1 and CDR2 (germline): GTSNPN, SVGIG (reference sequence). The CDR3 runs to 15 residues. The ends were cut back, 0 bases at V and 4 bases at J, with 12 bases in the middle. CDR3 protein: CAWSVKYVDNEKLFF. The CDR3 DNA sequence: TGTGCCTGGAGTGTAAAGTACGTAGATAATGAAAAACTGTTTTTT.

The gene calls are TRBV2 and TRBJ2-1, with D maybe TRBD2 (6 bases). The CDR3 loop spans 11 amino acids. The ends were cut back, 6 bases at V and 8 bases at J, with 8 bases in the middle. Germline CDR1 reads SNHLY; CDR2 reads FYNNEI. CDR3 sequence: CASRLADEQFF. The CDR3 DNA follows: TGTGCCAGCAGACTAGCCGATGAGCAGTTCTTC.

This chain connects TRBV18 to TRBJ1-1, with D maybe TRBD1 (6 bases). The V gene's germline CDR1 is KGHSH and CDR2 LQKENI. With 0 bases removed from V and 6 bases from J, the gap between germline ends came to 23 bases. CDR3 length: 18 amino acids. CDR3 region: CASSPPVYGTYGFPEAFF. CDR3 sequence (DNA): TGTGCCAGCTCACCACCAGTTTACGGGACATACGGTTTTCCTGAAGCTTTCTTT.

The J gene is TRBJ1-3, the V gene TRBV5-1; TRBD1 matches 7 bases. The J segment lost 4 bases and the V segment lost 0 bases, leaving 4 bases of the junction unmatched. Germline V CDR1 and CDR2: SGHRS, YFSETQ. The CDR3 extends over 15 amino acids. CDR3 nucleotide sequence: TGCGCCAGCAGCTTGGCCCAGGGGGTCGGAAACACCATATATTTT. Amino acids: CASSLAQGVGNTIYF.